Ten or more counts support the clone carrying this T cell receptor beta chain. No antigen is known for it. The sample originates from a study of T-cell memory formation after mild COVID-19. TCRdb used MiXCR to reprocess the 5' RACE reads, holding one entry per CDR3 protein. The table has 100,000 or so distinct CDR3 sequences, 11% seen once. Study-wide points: Clonal second-wave expansions that peaked on day 37 had unconfirmed SARS-CoV-2 specificity. That cross-reactive memory joined was suggested by some responding clones appearing in pre-infection memory. Most CD4+ clones that shrank were in CM and EM, while CD8+ ones turned up in EMRA.

The TCR sequence derives from a man younger than 35 who had mild COVID-19 (a few samples of this study predate the infection). Cell type and time point are not known. Sequencing was carried out using PBMCs or a T cell subset sorted from them (not recorded which).

Here the CDR3 DNA reads TGCGCCAGCAGCTTGCGAGGCCGGAGCAATCAGCCCCAGCATTTT. This gives the protein CASSLRGRSNQPQHF. The chain combines TRBV5-1 with TRBJ1-5; the D is unclear. The CDR3 sequence is 15 residues long. Trimming removed 1 base at V and 1 base at J, with 9 bases between. Looked up from germline, CDR1 is SGHRS and CDR2 is YFSETQ.